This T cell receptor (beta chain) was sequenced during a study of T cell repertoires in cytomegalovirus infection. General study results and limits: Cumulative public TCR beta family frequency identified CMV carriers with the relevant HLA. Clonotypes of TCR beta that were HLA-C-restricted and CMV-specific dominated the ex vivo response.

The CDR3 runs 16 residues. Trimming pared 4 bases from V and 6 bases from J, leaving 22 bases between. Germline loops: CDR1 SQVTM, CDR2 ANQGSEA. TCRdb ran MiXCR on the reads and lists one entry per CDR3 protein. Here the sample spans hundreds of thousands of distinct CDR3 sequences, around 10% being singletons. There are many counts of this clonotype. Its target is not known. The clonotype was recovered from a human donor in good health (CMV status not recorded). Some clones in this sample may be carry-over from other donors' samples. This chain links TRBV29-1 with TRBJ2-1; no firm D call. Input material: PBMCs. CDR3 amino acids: CSVARAFFGQGNEQFF. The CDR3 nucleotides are TGCAGCGTTGCCCGCGCCTTTTTTGGCCAAGGCAATGAGCAGTTCTTC.